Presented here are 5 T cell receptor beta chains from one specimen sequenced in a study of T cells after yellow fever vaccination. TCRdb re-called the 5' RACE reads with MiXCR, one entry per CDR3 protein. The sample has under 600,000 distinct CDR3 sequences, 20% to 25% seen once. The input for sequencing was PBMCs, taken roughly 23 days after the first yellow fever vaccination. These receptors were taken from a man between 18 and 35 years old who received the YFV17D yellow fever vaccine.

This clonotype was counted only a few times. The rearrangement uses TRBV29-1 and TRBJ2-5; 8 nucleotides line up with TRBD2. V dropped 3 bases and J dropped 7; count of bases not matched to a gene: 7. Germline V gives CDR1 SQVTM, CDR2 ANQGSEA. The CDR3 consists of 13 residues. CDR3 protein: CSVDSGGSGTQYF. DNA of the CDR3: TGCAGCGTTGACAGCGGGGGATCGGGGACCCAGTACTTC.

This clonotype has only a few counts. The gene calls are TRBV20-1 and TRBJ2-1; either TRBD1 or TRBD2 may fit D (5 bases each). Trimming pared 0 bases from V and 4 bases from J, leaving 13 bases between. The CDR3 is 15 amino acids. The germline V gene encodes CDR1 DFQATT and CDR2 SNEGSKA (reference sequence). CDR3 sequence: CSARDMRGLYNEQFF. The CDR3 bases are TGCAGTGCTAGAGATATGAGGGGCTTATACAATGAGCAGTTCTTC.

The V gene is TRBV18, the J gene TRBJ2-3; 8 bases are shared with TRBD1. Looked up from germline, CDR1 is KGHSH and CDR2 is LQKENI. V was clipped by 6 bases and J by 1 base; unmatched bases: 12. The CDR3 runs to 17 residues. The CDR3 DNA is TGTGCCAGCTCGGTCGGAAAACAGGGGGTGGGCACAGATACGCAGTATTTT. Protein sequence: CASSVGKQGVGTDTQYF. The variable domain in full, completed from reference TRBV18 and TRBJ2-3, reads NAGVMQNPRHLVRRRGQEARLRCSPMKGHSHVYWYRQLPEEGLKFMVYLQKENIIDESGMPKERFSAEFPKEGPSILRIQQVVRGDSAAYFCASSVGKQGVGTDTQYFGPGTRLTVL.

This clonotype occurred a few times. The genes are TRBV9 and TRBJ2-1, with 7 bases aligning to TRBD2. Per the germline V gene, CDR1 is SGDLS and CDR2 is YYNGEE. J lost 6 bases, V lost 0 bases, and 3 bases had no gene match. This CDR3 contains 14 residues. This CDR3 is CASSVAGGGNEQFF. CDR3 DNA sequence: TGTGCCAGCAGCGTAGCTGGCGGGGGCAATGAGCAGTTCTTC.

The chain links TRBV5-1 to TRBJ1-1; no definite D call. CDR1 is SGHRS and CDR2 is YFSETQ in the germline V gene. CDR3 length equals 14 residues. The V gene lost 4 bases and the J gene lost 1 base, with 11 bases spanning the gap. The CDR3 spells CASSRSAGNTEAFF. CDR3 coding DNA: TGCGCCAGCAGCAGAAGCGCCGGGAACACTGAAGCTTTCTTT.